This TCR beta chain was sequenced for a study of T cell responses to AZD1222 COVID-19 vaccine. Generated by immunoSEQ multiplex PCR, the TCRdb table keeps only in-frame clones and is missing some. The profile shows approximately 100,000 clones, around 94% of them singletons. The ends were cut back, 4 bases at V and 8 bases at J, with 8 bases in the middle. CDR3 length equals 11 residues. The germline V gene has CDR1 MDHEN and CDR2 SYDVKM. The V call is TRBV28, the J call TRBJ1-2; D possibly corresponds to TRBD1 (5 bases). The sequencing used peripheral blood, collected on day 0 of AZD1222 vaccination. The TCR sequence derives from an adult in good health. DNA of the CDR3: TGTGCCAGCAGTTCAGGGTACGGCTACACCTTC. Translating it yields CASSSGYGYTF.